Listed here are 17 T cell receptor beta chains from one sample, sequenced in a study of blood T cells in healthy people across ages. A sample-barcoded 5' primer and a J-beta primer mix were used in a second PCR of about 7 to 12 cycles. TCRdb analysed the 5' RACE reads with MiXCR anew, one entry per CDR3 protein. Of 1.5 million to 2 million distinct CDR3 sequences detected, just under 50% appear once; the ten largest clones hold less than 2.5%. The sample taken for sequencing was blood. The source of these receptors is a woman in her thirties or forties in good health.

This chain uses TRBV20-1 with TRBJ2-3; tentatively, D is TRBD2 (6 bases). Germline lookup yields CDR1 DFQATT and CDR2 SNEGSKA (reference sequence). V lost 0 bases, J lost 4 bases, and 17 bases lay in between. CDR3 length: 16 residues. CDR3 amino acids: CSARDFFGGGADTQYF. CDR3 in DNA: TGCAGTGCTAGAGATTTTTTCGGGGGTGGGGCAGATACGCAGTATTTT.

The J gene is TRBJ2-3, the V gene TRBV4-1; 9 bases map to TRBD2. The germline V gene has CDR1 MGHRA and CDR2 YSYEKL. V lost 4 bases to trimming and J lost 4 bases; unmatched junction nucleotides: 15. This CDR3 is 18 amino acids long. The CDR3 loop reads CASSPTVPSGVLADTQYF. The CDR3 nucleotides read TGCGCCAGCAGCCCCACGGTACCTAGCGGGGTTTTGGCAGATACGCAGTATTTT.

The rearrangement links TRBV9 to TRBJ2-3; 7 bases are shared with TRBD1. The CDR3 extends over 16 amino acids. Per the germline V gene, CDR1 is SGDLS and CDR2 is YYNGEE. V trimming: 3 bases; J trimming: 0 bases; junction bases outside the gene matches: 7. For the CDR3, the DNA is TGTGCCAGCAGCGGAAAACAGGGGTTTAGCACAGATACGCAGTATTTT. This encodes CASSGKQGFSTDTQYF.

This clonotype occurred a few times. The rearrangement links TRBV7-2 to TRBJ2-3, with D uncertain. Trimming shortened V by 5 bases and J by 2 bases, and 8 bases separated the two germline ends. The V gene's germline CDR1 is SGHTA and CDR2 FQGNSA. CDR3 size: 13 residues. The CDR3 sequence: CASSTPLTDTQYF. The CDR3 DNA reads as TGTGCCAGCAGCACACCTCTCACAGATACGCAGTATTTT.

V gene TRBV4-2 combines with J gene TRBJ2-2; tentatively, D is TRBD2 (5 bases). V was pared by 7 bases and J by 2 bases, with 11 bases between. This CDR3 region has 14 residues. Germline CDR1 reads LGHNA; CDR2 reads YNFKEQ. In DNA form, the CDR3 reads TGTGCCAGCATGCGAGCGGCTAACACCGGGGAGCTGTTTTTT. Translated: CASMRAANTGELFF.

This clonotype was observed a single time. The chain joins TRBV9 to TRBJ2-1; D might be TRBD1 (6 bases). The germline V gene has CDR1 SGDLS and CDR2 YYNGEE. The germline V and J ends were trimmed by 0 bases and 2 bases, with 12 bases remaining between them. CDR3 length: 16 amino acids. The DNA of the CDR3 is TGTGCCAGCAGCGTAGGTCGGGACACCACCTACAATGAGCAGTTCTTC. This encodes CASSVGRDTTYNEQFF.

J is TRBJ2-7 and V is TRBV20-1; tentative D call: TRBD1 (6 bases). The V gene's germline CDR1 is DFQATT and CDR2 SNEGSKA (reference sequence). V lost 3 bases and J 1 base, leaving 13 bases between the germline ends. This CDR3 comprises 14 residues. The CDR3 nucleotides are TGCAGTGCTAGTGAGCAGGGGCCTTCCTACGAGCAGTACTTC. It translates to CSASEQGPSYEQYF.

A word on this clonotype: At one boundary the junction diverges from the germline segment, which might be a read error. V and J are TRBV3-1 and TRBJ2-1; D remains unclear. Per the germline V gene, CDR1 is LGHDT and CDR2 is YNNKEL (reference sequence). This CDR3 is 14 amino acids long. Written as DNA, the CDR3 is TGTGCCAGCAGCCAAGCACTGGTGCACAAGGAGCAGTTCTTC. Translation: CASSQALVHKEQFF.

The table lists this clonotype with a count of one. The chain recombines TRBV6-1 with TRBJ2-3; D is perhaps TRBD2 (6 bases). V dropped 4 bases and J dropped 1 base, with 12 bases sitting between them. This CDR3 spans 15 amino acids. Germline values: CDR1 MNHNS, CDR2 SASEGT. This chain's CDR3 is CASSALAPRTDTQYF. The CDR3 region has the DNA TGTGCCAGCAGTGCGCTAGCGCCTCGCACAGATACGCAGTATTTT.

The CDR3 DNA reads TGCGCCAGCAGCTTGGGCAGGGTCCCTGGAAACACCATATATTTT. Residues: CASSLGRVPGNTIYF. The V gene is TRBV5-1, the J gene TRBJ1-3; weak D call: TRBD1 (5 bases). The CDR3 is 15 amino acids. From germline, CDR1 is SGHRS and CDR2 YFSETQ. Trimming pared 0 bases from V and 2 bases from J, leaving 9 bases between. Drawing the rest from reference TRBV5-1 and TRBJ1-3, the complete variable domain is KAGVTQTPRYLIKTRGQQVTLSCSPISGHRSVSWYQQTPGQGLQFLFEYFSETQRNKGNFPGRFSGRQFSNSRSEMNVSTLELGDSALYLCASSLGRVPGNTIYFGEGSWLTVV.

The chain links TRBV20-1 to TRBJ2-7; D unresolved. Looked up from germline, CDR1 is DFQATT and CDR2 is SNEGSKA (reference sequence). V lost 6 bases to trimming and J lost 3 bases, with 18 bases between them. The CDR3 has 14 residues. The CDR3: CSAHFLRAIYEQYF. For the CDR3, the DNA is TGCAGTGCCCACTTCCTTCGTGCGATCTACGAGCAGTACTTC.

The chain uses TRBV12-5 and TRBJ2-1; TRBD1 agrees at 10 bases. After removal of 5 bases from V and 3 bases from J, the junction contained 4 bases not matched to a gene. The germline CDR1 and CDR2 sequences are LGHNT and FRNRAP. This CDR3 comprises 15 residues. The CDR3: CASGKGQGLYNEQFF. DNA of the CDR3: TGTGCTAGTGGTAAGGGACAGGGGCTCTACAATGAGCAGTTCTTC.

The V and J genes are TRBV20-1 and TRBJ2-1, with D possibly being TRBD1 (6 bases). The CDR3 sequence is 14 residues long. V was trimmed by 5 bases and J by 5 bases, leaving 16 bases between them. Per the germline V gene, CDR1 is DFQATT and CDR2 is SNEGSKA (reference sequence). The DNA of the CDR3 is TGCAGTGCTGAAAGAACAGGGTCACACAATGAGCAGTTCTTC. It translates to CSAERTGSHNEQFF.

This clonotype showed up just a few times. The chain couples TRBV4-1 to TRBJ2-6; no clear D gene. Germline CDR1 and CDR2: MGHRA and YSYEKL. CDR3 length equals 17 residues. Trimming pared 2 bases from V and 0 bases from J, leaving 11 bases between. The CDR3 sequence is CASSQPGRLSGANVLTF. CDR3 nucleotide sequence: TGCGCCAGCAGCCAACCCGGACGGCTCTCTGGGGCCAACGTCCTGACTTTC.

This clonotype was detected only a few times. This chain links TRBV10-3 with TRBJ2-5; D ambiguous. There are 14 residues in the CDR3. Germline V gene lookup returns CDR1 ENHRY and CDR2 SYGVKD. Deletions cut 0 bases from V and 1 base from J, with 6 bases between. The CDR3 loop is CAISESKLQETQYF. In DNA, the CDR3 is TGTGCCATCAGTGAGTCAAAGCTCCAAGAGACCCAGTACTTC.

The chain couples TRBV28 to TRBJ2-5; D is unclear. Germline V gene data show CDR1 as MDHEN and CDR2 as SYDVKM. V was trimmed by 2 bases and J by 1 base, leaving 8 bases between them. The CDR3 has 14 residues. The CDR3, as DNA: TGTGCCAGCAGTTTACTGCAGTTCCAAGAGACCCAGTACTTC. Amino acids: CASSLLQFQETQYF. Supplemented by reference TRBV28 and TRBJ2-5, the full variable domain reads DVKVTQSSRYLVKRTGEKVFLECVQDMDHENMFWYRQDPGLGLRLIYFSYDVKMKEKGDIPEGYSVSREKKERFSLILESASTNQTSMYLCASSLLQFQETQYFGPGTRLLVL.

This chain uses TRBV7-2 with TRBJ2-3; possibly TRBD2 for D (5 bases). Germline V lookup: CDR1 SGHTA, CDR2 FQGNSA. This CDR3 has 17 amino acids. V dropped 5 bases and J dropped 5 bases, with 23 bases sitting between them. The CDR3 DNA follows: TGTGCCAGCAGCCCTAGGAAGAGCCGGACTGGGATAGATACGCAGTATTTT. Its translation: CASSPRKSRTGIDTQYF.